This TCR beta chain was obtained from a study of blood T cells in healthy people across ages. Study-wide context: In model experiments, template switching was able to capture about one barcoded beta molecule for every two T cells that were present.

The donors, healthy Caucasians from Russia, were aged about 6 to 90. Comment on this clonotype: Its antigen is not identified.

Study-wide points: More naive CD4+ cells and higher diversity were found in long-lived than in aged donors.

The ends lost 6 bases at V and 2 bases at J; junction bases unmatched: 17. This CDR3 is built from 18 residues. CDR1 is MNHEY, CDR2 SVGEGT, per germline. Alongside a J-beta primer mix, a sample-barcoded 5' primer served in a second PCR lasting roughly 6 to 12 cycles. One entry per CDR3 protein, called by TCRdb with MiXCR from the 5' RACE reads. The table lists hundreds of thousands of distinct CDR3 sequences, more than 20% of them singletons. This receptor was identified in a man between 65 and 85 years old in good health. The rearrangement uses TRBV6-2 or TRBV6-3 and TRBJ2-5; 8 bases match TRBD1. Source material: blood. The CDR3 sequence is CASSPGQGYGFGQETQYF. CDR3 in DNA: TGTGCCAGCAGCCCTGGACAGGGCTACGGATTTGGGCAAGAGACCCAGTACTTC.